This T cell receptor (beta chain) derives from a study of blood T cell repertoires in COVID-19. Study details: Samples representing acute and convalescent COVID-19 were sourced from the United States, Italy and Spain. T cells, B-cell-depleted T cells, or PBMCs provided the cDNA or gDNA that served as material.

The V segment lost 2 bases and the J segment 4 bases; nucleotides outside the gene matches: 5. The CDR3 contains 16 residues. The germline V gene has CDR1 ENHRY and CDR2 SYGVKD. In the original processing: Cell counts per sample came from amplifying reference gene primers. Assay: immunoSEQ multiplex PCR; the TCRdb copy retains only in-frame clones and omits some. Clone size and V and J calls were adopted from that table, with D and trimming inferred from the DNA. The sample holds some 250,000 clones; about 88% are singletons and the top ten take around 5%. Sequenced material: peripheral blood. The clonotype originates from a woman aged 60-75 years with COVID-19, enrolled during active disease. V is TRBV10-3 and J is TRBJ1-4; 9 bases map to TRBD1. The CDR3 coding sequence is TGTGCCATCAGTGAGCGGGGACAGGGCAATAATGAAAAACTGTTTTTT. Residues: CAISERGQGNNEKLFF.